Listed below are T cell receptor beta chains from one sample, sequenced in a study of blood T cell repertoires in COVID-19. Measured with immunoSEQ multiplex PCR; TCRdb has only the in-frame clones, and not every one. The sample lists about 350,000 clones, around 87% occurring once. What was sequenced was PBMCs or T cells enriched from blood (not recorded which). These receptors were collected from a woman younger than 45 who had recovered from COVID-19. The CDR3 runs from the conserved cysteine through the conserved F or W. The D gene is left open where the match is weak. Clone size is stated in some rows and not others, as once, few, many or a class when expanded.

clone size	CDR3 length	J gene	D gene	V gene	CDR3 protein	CDR3 DNA
.	13	TRBJ2-5	.	TRBV3-1/TRBV3-2	CASSQMKGVAQYF	TGTGCCAGCAGCCAAATGAAGGGGGTGGCCCAGTACTTC
.	15	TRBJ1-4	.	TRBV5-1	CASSESGAENEKLFF	TGCGCCAGCAGCGAATCAGGGGCGGAGAATGAAAAACTGTTTTTT
.	14	TRBJ1-2	.	TRBV13	CASSFDLGGQGYTF	TGTGCCAGCAGCTTTGATCTCGGTGGGCAGGGCTACACCTTC
.	15	TRBJ1-2	.	TRBV4-2	CASSQDAGRDYGYTF	TGTGCCAGCAGCCAAGACGCGGGTCGGGACTATGGCTACACCTTC
.	15	TRBJ2-3	.	TRBV21-1	CASSKLKGTPDTQYF	TGTGCCAGCAGCAAACTCAAAGGGACTCCAGATACGCAGTATTTT
.	13	TRBJ1-2	.	TRBV6-6	CASSYGRAIGYTF	TGTGCCAGCAGTTACGGCAGGGCCATTGGCTACACCTTC
.	14	TRBJ1-2	.	TRBV7-8	CASSLSSGIYGYTF	TGTGCCAGCAGCTTAAGTAGCGGGATCTATGGCTACACCTTC
once	15	TRBJ1-2	.	TRBV15	CATSRDQSPAWGYTF	TGTGCCACCAGCAGAGATCAGTCACCCGCTTGGGGCTACACCTTC
.	14	TRBJ2-5	TRBD2	TRBV6-5	CASSWERGGETQYF	TGTGCCAGCAGTTGGGAGCGGGGGGGCGAGACCCAGTACTTC
.	12	TRBJ1-2	TRBD1	TRBV9	CASSAHRGGYTF	TGTGCCAGCAGCGCCCACAGGGGCGGCTACACCTTC
.	14	TRBJ2-5	.	TRBV11-1	CASSSTGPARDQYF	TGTGCCAGCAGCTCGACAGGACCAGCGAGGGACCAGTACTTC
.	18	TRBJ1-6	.	TRBV27	CASSPPPGTSSYNSPLHF	TGTGCCAGCAGTCCACCTCCCGGGACAAGCTCCTATAATTCACCCCTCCACTTT
.	14	TRBJ1-2	TRBD1	TRBV7-2	CASSGHDRVDGYTF	TGTGCCAGCAGCGGACACGACAGGGTGGATGGCTACACCTTC
.	13	TRBJ2-2	TRBD1	TRBV19	CASSLRGHGELFF	TGTGCCAGTAGCCTCAGGGGGCACGGGGAGCTGTTTTTT
.	15	TRBJ2-1	.	TRBV6-5	CASKPLGGSYNEQFF	TGTGCCAGCAAGCCCTTAGGGGGATCCTACAATGAGCAGTTCTTC
.	14	TRBJ1-2	.	TRBV6-5	CASSYAGTPERYTF	TGTGCCAGCAGTTACGCCGGGACACCCGAGCGCTACACCTTC
.	16	TRBJ1-2	TRBD1	TRBV28	CASTEPGDRGVYGYTF	TGTGCCAGCACCGAACCTGGGGACAGGGGCGTCTATGGCTACACCTTC
.	14	TRBJ2-2	.	TRBV6-2/TRBV6-3	CASSPLAERGELFF	TGTGCCAGCAGTCCCCTGGCCGAGCGGGGGGAGCTGTTTTTT
.	11	TRBJ1-1	.	TRBV20-1	CSAETGKEAFF	TGCAGTGCTGAAACAGGGAAGGAAGCTTTCTTT
.	13	TRBJ1-1	.	TRBV7-2	CASSLRMGAEAFF	TGTGCCAGCAGCTTGCGGATGGGAGCTGAAGCTTTCTTT
.	17	TRBJ2-2	.	TRBV19	CASSMGSWESNTGELFF	TGTGCCAGTAGTATGGGGTCTTGGGAGTCGAACACCGGGGAGCTGTTTTTT
once	12	TRBJ2-7	TRBD1	TRBV5-4	CASSSEGGTGDF	TGTGCCAGCAGCTCCGAGGGGGGGACAGGGGACTTC
.	14	TRBJ1-4	.	TRBV5-1	CASSLDRAREKLFF	TGCGCCAGCAGCTTGGACAGGGCCAGGGAAAAACTGTTTTTT
.	17	TRBJ2-5	TRBD2	TRBV7-9	CASSLWGGAGAQETQYF	TGTGCCAGCAGCCTTTGGGGAGGAGCGGGGGCACAAGAGACCCAGTACTTC
.	17	TRBJ2-1	TRBD2	TRBV18	CASSPGTLAGVKDEQFF	TGTGCCAGCTCACCGGGGACCCTAGCGGGGGTGAAAGATGAGCAGTTCTTC
.	19	TRBJ1-5	TRBD1	TRBV10-1	CATSVRTGLVFRGNQPQHF	TGCGCCACCTCCGTCCGGACAGGGTTGGTTTTCCGGGGGAATCAGCCCCAGCATTTT
.	15	TRBJ1-2	TRBD1	TRBV5-1	CASSSGQGLGYGYTF	TGCGCCAGCAGCTCCGGACAGGGCCTTGGGTATGGCTACACCTTC
.	15	TRBJ1-2	TRBD1	TRBV18	CASSLNRGQGDGYTF	TGTGCCAGCTCACTCAACAGGGGGCAGGGTGATGGCTACACCTTC
.	17	TRBJ1-1	.	TRBV21-1	CASSIFPGQRSNTEAFF	TGTGCCAGCAGCATATTCCCGGGACAGAGATCGAACACTGAAGCTTTCTTT
.	19	TRBJ1-3	.	TRBV7-6	CASSSLSGSAATSGNTIYF	TGTGCCAGCAGCTCTCTTTCGGGATCAGCAGCTACCTCTGGAAACACCATATATTTT
.	16	TRBJ2-5	TRBD2	TRBV5-4	CASSMGLAGTQETQYF	TGTGCCAGCAGCATGGGACTAGCGGGGACCCAAGAGACCCAGTACTTC
once	15	TRBJ2-3	TRBD1	TRBV4-3	CASSQGQGNTDTQYF	TGCGCCAGCAGCCAGGGACAGGGGAATACAGATACGCAGTATTTT
.	13	TRBJ1-1	.	TRBV10-3	CAMSDTLNTEAFF	TGTGCCATGTCGGACACTTTGAACACTGAAGCTTTCTTT
.	14	TRBJ1-1	.	TRBV7-8	CASSFSSPGTEAFF	TGTGCCAGCAGCTTCTCGAGTCCGGGCACTGAAGCTTTCTTT
few	14	TRBJ1-5	.	TRBV10-1	CASRGFSSGQPQHF	TGCGCCAGCAGGGGGTTCTCGAGCGGTCAGCCCCAGCATTTT
.	14	TRBJ2-3	.	TRBV5-1	CASSLEGVTDTQYF	TGCGCCAGCAGCTTGGAGGGAGTCACAGATACGCAGTATTTT
once	13	TRBJ1-5	.	TRBV25-1	CASSRGMSQPQHF	TGTGCCAGCAGTCGGGGGATGAGTCAGCCCCAGCATTTT
.	18	TRBJ1-5	TRBD1	TRBV2	CASSDRGQFKGNNQPQHF	TGTGCCAGCAGTGACAGGGGACAGTTTAAGGGCAACAATCAGCCCCAGCATTTT
.	15	TRBJ1-2	.	TRBV19	CASSIDRVGGFGYTF	TGTGCCAGTAGTATAGATCGGGTAGGGGGTTTCGGCTACACCTTC
.	11	TRBJ2-7	.	TRBV6-2/TRBV6-3	CASSYRYEQYF	TGTGCCAGCAGTTATCGCTACGAGCAGTACTTC
few	14	TRBJ2-1	.	TRBV9	CASSVDSSYNEQFF	TGTGCCAGCAGCGTAGACAGCTCCTACAATGAGCAGTTCTTC